This paragraph reports one T cell receptor beta chain. Its cognate antigen is unknown. The data were obtained in a study of T cell responses to AZD1222 COVID-19 vaccine. Study-wide results and limits: Following two doses of AZD1222, Spike-specific TCR breadth and depth rose. Females outnumbered males among donors, who were mostly white British; clonal diversity was possibly underestimated. Seropositivity was recorded at baseline in only 6 or 7 AZD1222 recipients.

Here immunoSEQ multiplex PCR was the method, and the copy in TCRdb shows in-frame clones only, minus some. The sample carries around 140,000 clones, about 92% recorded once. J was trimmed by 3 bases and V by 4 bases; bases with no gene match: 7. This CDR3 comprises 14 residues. Germline V gene sequence: CDR1 SGHRS, CDR2 YFSETQ. The clonotype was recovered from an adult who had recovered from COVID-19. The material was peripheral blood, obtained after recovery from COVID-19. V and J are TRBV5-1 and TRBJ2-7, with 7 bases fitting TRBD1. CDR3 amino acids: CASSVGTVLYEQYF. CDR3 DNA: TGCGCCAGCAGCGTGGGGACAGTTCTCTACGAGCAGTACTTC.